This entry concerns a single TCR beta chain. It lacks a known antigen. Per-nucleotide qualities are absent, and no much larger clonotype sits a single base away. At the junction V is shortened by 7 bases and J by 3 bases; bases outside the gene matches: 15. The CDR3 numbers 16 residues from cysteine through valine. Just CDR3 DNA is preserved here, 48 bases in frame from base 1. CDR1 and CDR2 are drawn from the germline V gene: SNHLY, FYNNEI. The time point label corresponds to: blood 4 weeks post-SBRT, at nephrectomy. The sample's treatment or condition, from its label and the paper: 15 Gy SBRT to primary tumor, nephrectomy 4 weeks later. The samples were obtained from a clinical trial, where primary renal cell carcinomas were treated with 15 Gy stereotactic body radiation therapy and then removed by nephrectomy 4 weeks afterward. To track tumor-enriched clonotypes, serial peripheral blood was sampled from radiation-treated patients at baseline and at 2 weeks and 4 weeks after SBRT. Every patient's renal cell carcinoma showed clear cell pathology. The QIAamp DNA Blood Mini Kit (Qiagen) was used to prepare genomic DNA for TCR sequencing. The analyses included just those samples that passed every quality control check.

Following the manufacturer's recommendations, the immunoSEQ kit was used to generate TCR beta libraries from genomic DNA. Library preparation used a first multiplex PCR with proprietary primers, then a second PCR adding unique barcodes, with bead cleanups after each round. Each sample batch included a kit-provided positive control reaction and a negative control reaction. The final libraries were assessed on an Agilent 4200 TapeStation D1000 ScreenTape, pooled by volume, and quantified by qPCR. Sequencing ran on an Illumina NextSeq500 with a MidOutput 150-cycle cartridge, using 156 Read1 and 15 Index1 cycles with kit custom primers. The pooled library was loaded at approximately 0.97 pM with around 20% PhiX control spiked in. Per the authors' processing: Vendor-processed data were analyzed in R, with a clonotype defined as all T cells sharing the same CDR3 nucleotide sequence. For clone abundance analyses, frequencies were normalized to the 10,000 most abundant clones in each sample. Before analysis, public T cell clones were removed, and these numbered fewer than five per sample on average. Tumor-enriched and baseline blood-enriched clonotypes were defined by at least a 32-fold difference in abundance between compartments. Clonotypes expanded or contracted between blood time points were identified with a beta-binomial differential abundance model. Similarity between tumor and blood repertoires was quantified using the Baroni-Urbani and Buser coefficient, and groups were compared with two-tailed Wilcoxon tests in R. TCRdb limited this immuneACCESS table to in-frame rearrangements with V and J called. A share of clones is missing; checked studies link under half to unresolved V genes, and the rest is unexplained. Clonal size and the V and J genes are those of that table, whereas D and trimming came from the DNA. In this sample the table shows roughly 61,000 clones, over 60% of which occur a single time. The ten largest make up roughly 7.5% of the sample.

These data originate in a study of radiation and T cells in renal cell carcinoma (dated by TCRdb to 2018 to 2021). Concerning the study at large: A total of fewer than 55 samples underwent TCR beta sequencing, made up of some 26 tumors and roughly 27 peripheral blood samples. Across all 53 samples, 4,000,000 or so unique CDR3 nucleotide sequences encoding roughly 2.7 million unique CDR3 amino acid sequences were identified. The final blood draw took place at 4 weeks after radiation, the same time as nephrectomy.

What the work shows at the level of the full study, not this receptor alone: Top tumor clonotypes rose in blood from baseline to 2 weeks post-radiation, then contracted by 4 weeks, suggesting transient expansion of tumor-resident clones. With a single-armed trial design, the study had no way to address how radiation dose or scheduling affects the TCR repertoire. Blood repertoire dynamics were not followed beyond 4 weeks after treatment. No pretreatment tumor biopsies were available, so the baseline intratumoral presence of clonotypes could not be determined.

The clonotype was recovered from a man aged 55 to 69 with renal cell carcinoma. The chain is made from TRBV2 and TRBJ2-7, and 7 junction bases match TRBD2. Specimen: blood, collected from a patient whose treatment included radiotherapy and nephrectomy. The CDR3 has the sequence CASMPPGGEDRYEQYV. The nucleotides read TGTGCCAGCATGCCCCCTGGGGGGGAGGATCGCTACGAGCAGTACGTC.